The entry below describes one TCR beta chain. Its antigen specificity is not known. There are no base qualities to consult, and no much larger clone falls within one base. The data originate from a study of CD8 T cells in ankylosing spondylitis (dated 2017 in TCRdb). Study-level background: The study profiled T cell receptor beta repertoires in healthy donors and ankylosing spondylitis patients to find disease-linked TCR variants. The full study cohort was made up of 20 to 25 ankylosing spondylitis patients and 108 healthy donors. Peripheral blood samples were taken, and synovial fluid was additionally collected from ankylosing spondylitis patients.

TCRdb shows the sequencer as Illumina HiSeq 2500. TCR beta libraries were prepared by quantitative 5'-RACE with molecular barcodes. Turning to the authors' computational methods: A new computational method, built on a probabilistic model of VDJ rearrangement, was used to identify disease-linked TCR variants. TCRdb reran the public reads through fastp at Q25 and MiXCR, keeping productive beta chains. One record per CDR3 amino acid sequence lists the most common genes and DNA. The V and J calls come from TCRdb's annotation, not from the publication. This sample gives about 700,000 distinct CDR3 sequences in total; around a fifth of them show up just once. Under 20% of the sample goes to the ten largest clones. CDR1 SGHVS and CDR2 FNYEAQ were looked up in the germline V gene. V sheds 0 bases and J sheds 4 bases, leaving 6 bases between their ends. The CDR3 sequence holds 14 residues, the cysteine and phenylalanine included. CDR3 DNA is the only sequence kept; it has 42 bases, read in frame from the first base.

The research as a whole found: Blood from ankylosing spondylitis patients appeared to be characterized by a TCR beta motif made up of fewer than ten highly homologous amino acid variants. According to the report, matched synovial fluid samples from ankylosing spondylitis patients were significantly enriched for the disease-linked clones. A CD8+ phenotype was shown by the disease-linked clones, which were found at relatively low frequencies in peripheral blood. Some of the motif variants had been reported before in the synovial fluid and blood of reactive arthritis patients, a finding that suggests common disease-initiation mechanisms.

This receptor was identified in a male donor with ankylosing spondylitis. The sequenced sample consisted of blood, either unsorted or a sorted T cell fraction (not recorded which). This receptor chain uses TRBV7-6 and TRBJ2-2; no D gene is confidently identified. The CDR3 region: CASSLAWPTGELFF. The nucleotide sequence is TGTGCCAGCAGCTTAGCCTGGCCCACCGGGGAGCTGTTTTTT.